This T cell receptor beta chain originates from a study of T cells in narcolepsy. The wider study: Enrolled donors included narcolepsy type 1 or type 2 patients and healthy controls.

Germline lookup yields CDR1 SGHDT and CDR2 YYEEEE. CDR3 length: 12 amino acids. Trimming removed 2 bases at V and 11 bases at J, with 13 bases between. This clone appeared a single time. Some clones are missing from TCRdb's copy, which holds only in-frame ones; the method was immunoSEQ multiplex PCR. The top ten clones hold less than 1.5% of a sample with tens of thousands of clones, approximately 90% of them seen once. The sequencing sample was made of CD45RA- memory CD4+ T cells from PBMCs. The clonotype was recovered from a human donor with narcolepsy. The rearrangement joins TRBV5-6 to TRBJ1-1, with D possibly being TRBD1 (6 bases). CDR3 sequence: CASSFGTRGAFF. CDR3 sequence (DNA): TGTGCCAGCAGCTTTGGGACAAGGGGTGCTTTCTTT.